The 10 T cell receptor beta chains presented below share a single source sample, sequenced in a study of T cells in narcolepsy. Some clones are missing from TCRdb's copy, which holds only in-frame ones; the method was immunoSEQ multiplex PCR. The table has under 2,500 clones, roughly 28% seen once. No antigen has been identified for these receptors. The specimen sequenced was cultured CD4+ T cells from cerebrospinal fluid. These TCRs come from a human donor with narcolepsy.

This clone came up a few times. The CDR3 nucleotides read TGTGCCAGCAGCCGTGAGGGTTTCGGTGAAGCTTTCTTT. Amino acid sequence: CASSREGFGEAFF. The rearrangement links TRBV6-9 to TRBJ1-1, with D unresolved. V was pared by 6 bases and J by 7 bases, with 15 bases between. This CDR3 contains 13 residues. Germline values: CDR1 MNHGY, CDR2 SVAAGI.

This clone was seen only once. A much more abundant neighbour one base away suggests this may be a read error. The chain links TRBV4-3 to TRBJ1-2; 10 bases map to TRBD1. The germline gives CDR1 LGHNA, CDR2 YSLEER. After removal of 5 bases from V and 2 bases from J, the junction contained 8 bases not matched to a gene. This CDR3 comprises 16 residues. DNA for the CDR3: TGCGCCAGCAGCTTGTCTTGGGACAGGGGAAACTATGGCTACACCTTC. Translating it yields CASSLSWDRGNYGYTF.

A remark on this clone: A read error likely explains this, since a far larger clone differs by one base. The gene calls are TRBV5-6 and TRBJ1-1; 10 positions match TRBD1. Germline CDR1 reads SGHDT; CDR2 reads YYEEEE. The CDR3 has 14 amino acids. The CDR3 reads CASSWDRGKADAFF. The CDR3, as DNA: TGTGCCAGCAGCTGGGACAGGGGAAAGGCTGATGCTTTCTTT.

This clone was picked up a small number of times. With a much larger clone just one base away, this may be a read error. This chain links TRBV30 with TRBJ2-3; D gene ambiguous. Per germline, CDR1 GTSNPN and CDR2 SVGIG (reference sequence). The CDR3 has 12 residues. The CDR3 coding sequence is TGTGCCTTGAGTATTGAGGCCCTTACGCAGTATTTT. It is translated as CALSIEALTQYF.

The chain couples TRBV6-5 to TRBJ2-7; the D is unclear. This CDR3 is built from 11 residues. Trimming left V 10 bases short and J 2 bases short, with 9 bases between. Germline loops: CDR1 MNHEY, CDR2 SVGAGI. CDR3 residues: CATSNPYEQYF. CDR3 bases: TGTGCCACCTCAAATCCCTACGAGCAGTACTTC.

Only a few counts were recorded for this clone. The CDR3 spells CASSSVRGGEQYF. The CDR3 DNA sequence: TGTGCCAGCAGCTCGGTCAGGGGAGGCGAGCAGTACTTC. The chain recombines TRBV7-8 with TRBJ2-7, with D possibly being TRBD1 or TRBD2 (6 bases each). V gave up 4 bases and J gave up 6 bases, with 13 bases separating them. CDR3 size: 13 residues. CDR1 is SGHVS, CDR2 FQNEAQ, per germline.

For this clone: A much larger clone lies one base from this, so it may be a read error. This chain joins TRBV6-5 and TRBJ2-3; 9 nucleotides line up with TRBD2. Germline V CDR1 and CDR2: MNHEY, SVGAGI. This CDR3 is built from 16 residues. Written as DNA, the CDR3 is TGTGCCCGCAGTTACTCGGGGGCGGGGGGGCAAGATACGCAGTATTTT. Residues: CARSYSGAGGQDTQYF.

The chain joins TRBV6-5 to TRBJ2-7; D is possibly TRBD1 (6 bases). CDR1 and CDR2 from the germline V gene are MNHEY and SVGAGI. The CDR3 is 14 amino acids. Trimming shortened V by 8 bases and J by 1 base, and 15 bases separated the two germline ends. CDR3 DNA: TGTGCCAGCCGGGTCAGGGGCGAATCCTACGAGCAGTACTTC. Translated: CASRVRGESYEQYF.

This rearrangement joins TRBV19 to TRBJ2-5, with 9 bases fitting TRBD1. The V and J ends lost 1 base and 1 base, in that order; junction bases with no gene match: 4. The CDR3 is 16 residues long. Germline V lookup: CDR1 LNHDA, CDR2 SQIVND (reference sequence). CDR3 loop: CASSIGGTGSQETQYF. In nucleotides, the CDR3 is TGTGCCAGTAGTATAGGGGGGACAGGGTCCCAAGAGACCCAGTACTTC.

Regarding this clone: A read error may account for a junction end that differs from germline. The sample contains more than one DNA sequence encoding this CDR3. The CDR3 here is CASSFGSVEKLFF. Here the CDR3 DNA reads TGTGCCAGCAGCTTCGGGTCCGTTGAAAAACTGTTTTTT. The J gene is TRBJ1-4, the V gene TRBV5-1, with D hard to call. This CDR3 region has 13 residues. Germline V CDR1 and CDR2: SGHRS, YFSETQ.